The 14 T cell receptor beta chains given below trace back to one sample, sequenced in a study of blood T cell repertoires in COVID-19. Here immunoSEQ multiplex PCR was the method, and the copy in TCRdb shows in-frame clones only, minus some. Of 150,000 to 180,000 clones in the sample, roughly 83% were seen once. Sequenced material: peripheral blood. The source of these receptors is a woman aged 55-69 years with acute or convalescent COVID-19.

This clone occurred a few times. V gene TRBV14 combines with J gene TRBJ2-6; D is unresolved. V lost 2 bases and J lost 5, with 4 bases in between. The CDR3 runs 13 residues. Germline assignment: CDR1 SGHDN and CDR2 FVKESK. CDR3: CASSQPWANVLTF. CDR3 coding DNA: TGTGCCAGCAGCCAACCCTGGGCCAACGTCCTGACTTTC.

CDR3 DNA sequence: TGTGCCAGCAGCTTAGGTCCGGGGGTTCTCTCCTACGAGCAGTACGTC. Translated: CASSLGPGVLSYEQYV. V usage is TRBV11-2 and J usage is TRBJ2-7, with D perhaps TRBD2 (6 bases). The CDR3 runs to 16 residues. The V gene lost 1 base and the J gene lost 0 bases, with 13 bases spanning the gap. CDR1 is SGHAT, CDR2 FQNNGV, per germline.

The chain uses TRBV5-4 and TRBJ2-5, with D maybe TRBD2 (5 bases). CDR3 length: 12 residues. Per germline, CDR1 SGHNT and CDR2 YYREEE (reference sequence). The germline V and J ends were trimmed by 7 bases and 7 bases, with 14 bases remaining between them. The CDR3 bases are TGTGCCAGCGAGGGCGCGGGCCGGACCCAGTACTTC. Protein product: CASEGAGRTQYF.

The gene calls are TRBV19 and TRBJ2-3; D may be TRBD1 (5 bases). The CDR3 is 13 amino acids. V dropped 7 bases and J dropped 9 bases, with 17 bases sitting between them. Germline V gene sequence: CDR1 LNHDA, CDR2 SQIVND (reference sequence). CDR3 nucleotides: TGTGCCAGTACCCAGGACGGTCCAGGGACGCAGTATTTT. This codes for CASTQDGPGTQYF.

The chain recombines TRBV5-1 with TRBJ2-7; the match to TRBD2 covers 9 bases. The V segment lost 4 bases and the J segment 6 bases; nucleotides outside the gene matches: 8. The CDR3 runs 14 residues. In germline, CDR1 is SGHRS, CDR2 YFSETQ. This CDR3 reads CASSPGTSTGEQYF. The CDR3 region has the DNA TGCGCCAGCAGCCCCGGGACTAGCACGGGCGAGCAGTACTTC.

V usage is TRBV11-2 and J usage is TRBJ1-5, with TRBD1 identical over 8 bases. The CDR3 is 13 amino acids. Per the germline V gene, CDR1 is SGHAT and CDR2 is FQNNGV. Trimming at V came to 5 bases and at J to 9 bases, leaving 6 bases not matched to a gene. CDR3 in amino acids: CASSPDRERPQHF. For the CDR3, the DNA is TGTGCCAGCAGCCCGGACAGGGAGAGGCCCCAGCATTTT.

The chain couples TRBV7-3 to TRBJ1-6, with D uncertain. Looked up from germline, CDR1 is SGHTA and CDR2 is FQGTGA. This CDR3 region has 14 residues. The V and J ends lost 2 bases and 9 bases respectively, with 11 bases between them. CDR3 bases: TGTGCCAGCAGCTTACGTAACCGGGGTTCACCCCTCCACTTT. It yields the protein CASSLRNRGSPLHF.

The DNA of the CDR3 is TGTGCCAGCAGTGTAGGGGGTATTGGCTATGGCTACACCTTC. Translation: CASSVGGIGYGYTF. The genes are TRBV25-1 and TRBJ1-2; D is possibly TRBD1 (6 bases). The CDR3 is 14 residues long. Trimming cost V 4 bases and J 4 bases, with 13 bases left between them. Germline assignment: CDR1 MGHDK and CDR2 SYGVNS.

The chain carries TRBV29-1 and TRBJ1-2; 7 nucleotides match TRBD1. The V gene end was trimmed by 1 base and the J gene end by 8 bases; junction bases not matched to a gene: 4. Germline loops: CDR1 SQVTM, CDR2 ANQGSEA. The CDR3 consists of 12 residues. CDR3 sequence reads: CSVEARGGGYTF. The CDR3 region has the DNA TGCAGCGTTGAAGCACGAGGGGGCGGCTACACCTTC. Using reference TRBV29-1 and TRBJ1-2 for the parts outside the CDR3, the full variable domain is SAVISQKPSRDICQRGTSLTIQCQVDSQVTMMFWYRQQPGQSLTLIATANQGSEATYESGFVIDKFPISRPNLTFSTLTVSNMSPEDSSIYLCSVEARGGGYTFGSGTRLTVV.

This clone was found many times. This sequence joins TRBV6-5 and TRBJ2-7; TRBD1 aligns across 7 bases. The CDR3 sequence is 14 residues long. Trimming removed 7 bases from V and 2 bases from J; junction bases left unmatched: 8. CDR1 and CDR2 from the germline V gene are MNHEY and SVGAGI. The DNA for the CDR3 is TGTGCCAGCAATCCCCTGACAGGGCCCTACGAGCAGTACTTC. It yields the protein CASNPLTGPYEQYF.

The rearrangement uses TRBV29-1 and TRBJ1-3; TRBD1 might be the D (5 bases). Trimming removed 7 bases at V and 0 bases at J, with 10 bases between. Germline V lookup: CDR1 SQVTM, CDR2 ANQGSEA. The CDR3 runs 13 residues. The CDR3 reads CSAQEYSGNTIYF. The CDR3 nucleotides read TGCAGCGCACAGGAGTACTCTGGAAACACCATATATTTT.

In this sample, this clone turned up a few times. The gene calls are TRBV15 and TRBJ1-4, with D tentatively TRBD1 (6 bases). Germline CDR1 is LNHNV and CDR2 is YYDKDF (reference sequence). CDR3 length: 17 residues. Trimming left V 3 bases short and J 5 bases short, with 19 bases between. Here the CDR3 reads CATSRIPFRGPNEKLFF. CDR3 DNA: TGTGCCACCAGCAGGATACCTTTCAGGGGACCGAATGAAAAACTGTTTTTT.

The CDR3 nucleotides read TGTGCCAGCTCACCACCGGACTTAACCTATGGCTACACCTTC. Translated, it gives CASSPPDLTYGYTF. The chain employs TRBV18 and TRBJ1-2; no firm D call. The CDR3 loop spans 14 amino acids. V was cut by 0 bases and J by 4 bases, with 9 bases left in between. Germline V gene data show CDR1 as KGHSH and CDR2 as LQKENI.

The rearrangement uses TRBV12-3 or TRBV12-4 and TRBJ1-3, with 7 bases fitting TRBD1. This CDR3 has 13 residues. CDR3 in DNA: TGTGGATTACAGGGGATAACTGGAAACACCATATATTTT. Its translation is CGLQGITGNTIYF.